These 32 T cell receptor beta chains came from one sample sequenced in a study of T-cell reconstitution after alpha-beta-depleted transplantation in children. For TCRbeta, the library was prepared with unique molecular identifiers. TCRdb reprocessed the PCR reads with MiXCR, giving one entry per CDR3 protein. Of a few hundred thousand distinct CDR3 sequences detected, about 17% appear once; the ten largest clones hold more than 2.5%. The material was PBMCs from the stem cell graft donor, obtained from the stem cell graft. These TCRs come from a human donor who donated a stem cell graft to a child with acute lymphoblastic leukemia.

This chain connects TRBV7-3 to TRBJ2-1; 14 bases map to TRBD2. V shed 5 bases, J shed 4 bases, and the junction held 13 bases outside the gene matches. The CDR3 has 19 residues. Germline V gene sequence: CDR1 SGHTA, CDR2 FQGTGA. The chain's CDR3 is CASSQPWTSGGIRYNEQFF. CDR3 nucleotide sequence: TGTGCCAGCAGCCAACCGTGGACTAGCGGGGGGATTAGGTACAATGAGCAGTTCTTC.

This clonotype was seen more than once but under ten times. The chain links TRBV5-1 to TRBJ2-7; 11 bases map to TRBD2. The junction had 7 bases not matched to a gene; V was cut back by 0 bases and J by 2 bases. Germline V lookup: CDR1 SGHRS, CDR2 YFSETQ. The CDR3 totals 17 residues. CDR3 sequence reads: CASSLEGRLAGPYEQYF. The CDR3 region has the DNA TGCGCCAGCAGCTTGGAGGGCCGACTAGCGGGGCCCTACGAGCAGTACTTC.

This clonotype was seen ten or more times. The chain couples TRBV27 to TRBJ2-7, with 9 bases matching TRBD2. V dropped 0 bases and J dropped 0; count of bases not matched to a gene: 0. Germline V lookup: CDR1 MNHEY, CDR2 SMNVEV (reference sequence). The CDR3 covers 15 residues. For the CDR3, the DNA is TGTGCCAGCAGTTTATCTAGCGGGAGCTCCTACGAGCAGTACTTC. It translates to CASSLSSGSSYEQYF.

The chain has TRBV2 and TRBJ2-3, with D possibly TRBD2 on 6 matching bases. CDR3 length: 14 amino acids. V gave up 8 bases and J gave up 3 bases, with 15 bases separating them. Per the germline V gene, CDR1 is SNHLY and CDR2 is FYNNEI. The CDR3 spells CASLFFSGTDTQYF. CDR3 sequence (DNA): TGTGCCAGCCTGTTTTTTAGCGGAACAGATACGCAGTATTTT. The full variable domain, rest sourced from reference TRBV2 and TRBJ2-3, is EPEVTQTPSHQVTQMGQEVILRCVPISNHLYFYWYRQILGQKVEFLVSFYNNEISEKSEIFDDQFSVERPDGSNFTLKIRSTKLEDSAMYFCASLFFSGTDTQYFGPGTRLTVL.

This clonotype was picked up a small number of times. The chain joins TRBV12-3 or TRBV12-4 to TRBJ2-1; no clear D. CDR3 size: 14 residues. Trimming stripped 9 bases from V and 2 bases from J, with 14 bases between. For the CDR3, the DNA is TGTGCCAGTTGGAACTCTTTTGCCTACAATGAGCAGTTCTTC. This encodes CASWNSFAYNEQFF.

This clonotype has only a few counts. V is TRBV7-3 and J is TRBJ2-1; D uncertain. The CDR3 length is 16 residues. Per germline, CDR1 SGHTA and CDR2 FQGTGA. V shed 5 bases and J shed 0 bases, with 14 bases lying between them. This CDR3 is CASSRSRRRSYNEQFF. In DNA form, the CDR3 reads TGTGCCAGCAGCCGTTCTAGGAGACGCTCCTACAATGAGCAGTTCTTC.

This clonotype showed up just a few times. CDR3 nucleotide sequence: TGCGCCAGCAGCTTGGAGCCGGGACTAGCCTACGAGCAGTACTTC. Amino acids: CASSLEPGLAYEQYF. V usage is TRBV5-1 and J usage is TRBJ2-7, with 8 bases that match TRBD2. The CDR3 length is 15 residues. V was pared by 0 bases and J by 2 bases, with 4 bases of the junction left unmatched. Germline V gene lookup returns CDR1 SGHRS and CDR2 YFSETQ.

This clonotype has more than one count but fewer than ten. The chain is built from TRBV5-6 and TRBJ2-1, with TRBD1 matching over 9 bases. The CDR3 loop spans 15 amino acids. The J segment lost 2 bases and the V segment lost 2 bases, leaving 2 bases of the junction unmatched. Germline CDR1 is SGHDT and CDR2 is YYEEEE. The CDR3 region is CASSLTGGAYNEQFF. DNA for the CDR3: TGTGCCAGCAGCTTAACAGGGGGCGCCTACAATGAGCAGTTCTTC. Filled out from reference TRBV5-6 and TRBJ2-1, the complete variable domain reads DAGVTQSPTHLIKTRGQQVTLRCSPKSGHDTVSWYQQALGQGPQFIFQYYEEEERQRGNFPDRFSGHQFPNYSSELNVNALLLGDSALYLCASSLTGGAYNEQFFGPGTRLTVL.

In its sample, this clonotype was seen many times. The J gene is TRBJ2-7, the V gene TRBV5-6; no firm D call. V lost 3 bases and J lost 3, with 7 bases in between. Germline V CDR1 and CDR2: SGHDT, YYEEEE. This CDR3 region has 12 residues. CDR3 sequence (DNA): TGTGCCAGCAGCTGGGTAAACTACGAGCAGTACTTC. It encodes CASSWVNYEQYF.

The chain couples TRBV20-1 to TRBJ2-3; 9 nucleotides align to TRBD2. V was pared by 6 bases and J by 6 bases, with 16 bases of the junction left unmatched. The CDR3 runs to 16 residues. CDR1 and CDR2 (germline): DFQATT, SNEGSKA (reference sequence). In DNA, the CDR3 is TGCAGTGCCGGACCGGGCGGCGGGAGGGCCCCCGATACGCAGTATTTT. This sequence encodes CSAGPGGGRAPDTQYF.

This clonotype has a handful of counts. This chain connects TRBV20-1 to TRBJ1-6, with D perhaps TRBD1 (5 bases). The germline gives CDR1 DFQATT, CDR2 SNEGSKA (reference sequence). V was trimmed by 1 base and J by 6 bases, leaving 13 bases between them. CDR3 length: 15 amino acids. The CDR3 nucleotides read TGCAGTGCTAGAGGACGGGGGGGAACTAATTCACCCCTCCACTTT. It specifies CSARGRGGTNSPLHF.

This clonotype has a handful of counts. V usage is TRBV5-1 and J usage is TRBJ2-7; 7 bases fit TRBD1. CDR3 length: 16 amino acids. Trimming at V came to 0 bases and at J to 1 base, leaving 7 bases not matched to a gene. The germline CDR1 and CDR2 sequences are SGHRS and YFSETQ. The CDR3 loop reads CASSLGTGAISYEQYF. The CDR3 coding sequence is TGCGCCAGCAGCTTGGGGACAGGAGCGATTTCCTACGAGCAGTACTTC.

This clonotype was counted between two and nine times. This sequence joins TRBV12-3 or TRBV12-4 and TRBJ1-2; the D is unclear. The germline V and J ends were trimmed by 2 bases and 3 bases, with 4 bases remaining between them. The CDR3 loop spans 12 amino acids. The CDR3 spells CASSLLDYGYTF. CDR3 DNA: TGTGCCAGCAGTTTATTGGACTATGGCTACACCTTC.

This chain links TRBV24-1 with TRBJ2-3; 9 bases match TRBD1. Germline CDR1 is KGHDR and CDR2 is SFDVKD. Germline trimming cut 5 bases from V and 3 bases from J; bases unmatched to any gene: 8. The CDR3 length is 16 residues. The CDR3: CATSAGTGLGTDTQYF. The CDR3 nucleotides are TGTGCCACCAGTGCCGGGACAGGGCTTGGAACAGATACGCAGTATTTT.

The V gene is TRBV7-3, the J gene TRBJ2-1, with 7 positions matching TRBD2. CDR3 size: 16 residues. CDR1 SGHTA and CDR2 FQGTGA come from the germline V gene. V lost 2 bases, J lost 6 bases, and 10 bases stayed unmatched. The CDR3 DNA sequence: TGTGCCAGCAGCTTAGATTGGGCTAGCGGTGTCAATGAGCAGTTCTTC. Translation: CASSLDWASGVNEQFF.

This clonotype appeared a few times. This chain uses TRBV11-2 with TRBJ2-1; 9 bases match TRBD1. The CDR3 runs to 15 residues. Germline CDR1 and CDR2: SGHAT and FQNNGV. V shed 3 bases and J 6 bases; nucleotides not matched to a gene: 6. CDR3: CASSFRDRVSNEQFF. CDR3 sequence (DNA): TGTGCCAGCAGCTTCCGGGACAGGGTTAGCAATGAGCAGTTCTTC. Full variable domain (outside the CDR3, taken from reference TRBV11-2 and TRBJ2-1): EAGVAQSPRYKIIEKRQSVAFWCNPISGHATLYWYQQILGQGPKLLIQFQNNGVVDDSQLPKDRFSAERLKGVDSTLKIQPAKLEDSAVYLCASSFRDRVSNEQFFGPGTRLTVL.

This clonotype was seen only a few times. V and J are TRBV20-1 and TRBJ1-1; maybe TRBD1 (5 bases). CDR1 and CDR2 (germline): DFQATT, SNEGSKA (reference sequence). The CDR3 is 14 amino acids. V was trimmed by 2 bases and J by 0 bases, leaving 10 bases between them. As DNA, the CDR3 is TGCAGTGCTAGAACCGGGACGGTGAACACTGAAGCTTTCTTT. Translated, it gives CSARTGTVNTEAFF.

The V gene is TRBV12-3 or TRBV12-4, the J gene TRBJ2-1, with D perhaps matching TRBD2 (6 bases). CDR3 length equals 14 residues. V shed 6 bases and J shed 5 bases, with 14 bases lying between them. CDR3 protein: CASRFVGGHNEQFF. CDR3 bases: TGTGCCAGCAGGTTTGTTGGAGGGCACAATGAGCAGTTCTTC.

The chain combines TRBV23-1 with TRBJ1-5; the D gene is possibly TRBD1 (5 bases). TRBV23-1 falls under the ORF class, with uncertain function. This CDR3 has 13 amino acids. V was pared by 7 bases and J by 5 bases, with 12 bases between. The CDR3 sequence: CASTPGTYQPQHF. The CDR3 coding sequence is TGCGCCAGCACCCCAGGGACGTATCAGCCCCAGCATTTT.

The V and J genes are TRBV3-1 and TRBJ2-2, with 9 positions matching TRBD2. The CDR3 sequence is 16 residues long. J was trimmed by 5 bases and V by 7 bases; bases with no gene match: 11. From germline, CDR1 is LGHDT and CDR2 YNNKEL (reference sequence). The CDR3 DNA sequence: TGTGCCAGCACCCACAAGCGGGAGGTGTGGACCGGGGAGCTGTTTTTT. It is translated as CASTHKREVWTGELFF.

This clonotype was counted a few times. This chain uses TRBV7-9 with TRBJ2-1; weak D call: TRBD2 (6 bases). The CDR3 sequence is 16 residues long. Trimming pared 5 bases from V and 4 bases from J, leaving 18 bases between. The germline CDR1 and CDR2 sequences are SEHNR and FQNEAQ (reference sequence). CDR3 nucleotides: TGTGCCAGCAGCCGCTCTGGCGGGGACGGTTACAATGAGCAGTTCTTC. It specifies CASSRSGGDGYNEQFF.

In this sample, this clonotype turned up a few times. The chain uses TRBV7-9 and TRBJ2-1, with no clear D. The CDR3 spans 13 residues. Trimming stripped 5 bases from V and 5 bases from J, with 10 bases between. Germline lookup yields CDR1 SEHNR and CDR2 FQNEAQ (reference sequence). The CDR3 region has the DNA TGTGCCAGCAGCCCCCTATCAAACAATGAGCAGTTCTTC. Protein: CASSPLSNNEQFF.

The chain uses TRBV5-1 and TRBJ2-5; D is uncertain. V dropped 1 base and J dropped 5 bases, with 12 bases sitting between them. From germline, CDR1 is SGHRS and CDR2 YFSETQ. The CDR3 runs 14 residues. The CDR3 region has the DNA TGCGCCAGCAGCTTGCCTCAGGTCCCCGAGACCCAGTACTTC. This sequence encodes CASSLPQVPETQYF. Complete variable domain (other parts from reference TRBV5-1 and TRBJ2-5): KAGVTQTPRYLIKTRGQQVTLSCSPISGHRSVSWYQQTPGQGLQFLFEYFSETQRNKGNFPGRFSGRQFSNSRSEMNVSTLELGDSALYLCASSLPQVPETQYFGPGTRLLVL.

This clonotype showed up just a few times. In DNA, the CDR3 is TGTGCCAGCAGCCGGGACGACTTTAATGAGCAGTTCTTC. Translation gives CASSRDDFNEQFF. This sequence joins TRBV3-1 and TRBJ2-1; tentatively, D is TRBD1 or TRBD2 (5 bases each). The V end was cut by 4 bases, the J end by 7 bases, with 11 bases between. Per germline, CDR1 LGHDT and CDR2 YNNKEL (reference sequence). The CDR3 is made up of 13 amino acids.

This chain links TRBV4-2 with TRBJ2-5; 8 positions match TRBD2. V shed 0 bases and J 4 bases; nucleotides not matched to a gene: 19. Germline CDR1 reads LGHNA; CDR2 reads YNFKEQ. The CDR3 is 20 residues long. The chain's CDR3 is CASSQDSHMSQRERGETQYF. The CDR3, as DNA: TGTGCCAGCAGCCAAGATTCCCACATGAGCCAGCGGGAGAGGGGAGAGACCCAGTACTTC.

The chain has TRBV11-2 and TRBJ2-5; D is unclear. CDR1 and CDR2 from the germline V gene are SGHAT and FQNNGV. CDR3 size: 15 residues. V was shortened by 5 bases and J by 5 bases, with 18 bases between the two germline ends. In DNA form, the CDR3 reads TGTGCCAGCAGCCAGTGGGGTCTTAACAGTGAGACCCAGTACTTC. It specifies CASSQWGLNSETQYF. The full variable domain, its missing parts supplied by reference TRBV11-2 and TRBJ2-5, is EAGVAQSPRYKIIEKRQSVAFWCNPISGHATLYWYQQILGQGPKLLIQFQNNGVVDDSQLPKDRFSAERLKGVDSTLKIQPAKLEDSAVYLCASSQWGLNSETQYFGPGTRLLVL.

This clonotype was observed a handful of times. The rearrangement joins TRBV29-1 to TRBJ1-3; D is ambiguous. The CDR3 contains 12 residues. Germline V gene lookup returns CDR1 SQVTM and CDR2 ANQGSEA. V was trimmed by 6 bases and J by 0 bases, leaving 6 bases between them. The CDR3 reads CSVSFSGNTIYF. DNA for the CDR3: TGCAGCGTGAGTTTCTCTGGAAACACCATATATTTT.

This chain connects TRBV20-1 to TRBJ2-1; D is perhaps TRBD2 (6 bases). Trimming left V 6 bases short and J 7 bases short, with 13 bases between. This CDR3 comprises 12 residues. In germline, CDR1 is DFQATT, CDR2 SNEGSKA (reference sequence). The CDR3 region has the DNA TGCAGTGCACCTCGACTAGTAAATGAGCAGTTCTTC. This gives the protein CSAPRLVNEQFF.

This clonotype showed up just a few times. Relative to the germline gene, one junction end is altered; a read error may explain this. The rearrangement uses TRBV6-1 and TRBJ2-1; D ambiguous. Per the germline V gene, CDR1 is MNHNS and CDR2 is SASEGT. This CDR3 has 12 residues. CDR3 sequence reads: CHSVGSYNEQFF. The CDR3, as DNA: TGCCACTCCGTAGGCTCCTACAATGAGCAGTTCTTC.

V and J are TRBV9 and TRBJ2-2; D not certain. Germline CDR1 and CDR2: SGDLS and YYNGEE. V was cut by 7 bases and J by 0 bases, with 7 bases left in between. The CDR3 runs 13 residues. CDR3 nucleotide sequence: TGTGCCAGCGGGCGGTCGAACACCGGGGAGCTGTTTTTT. It translates to CASGRSNTGELFF.

This clonotype was counted only a few times. This chain joins TRBV29-1 and TRBJ2-1, with D tentatively TRBD1 (7 bases). This CDR3 has 13 amino acids. From germline, CDR1 is SQVTM and CDR2 ANQGSEA. Trimming removed 7 bases at V and 3 bases at J, with 13 bases between. For the CDR3, the DNA is TGCAGCGCCCAGGGGGGTGGCTACAATGAGCAGTTCTTC. Amino acid sequence: CSAQGGGYNEQFF.

The chain uses TRBV7-6 and TRBJ2-2; TRBD1 matches at 12 bases. The CDR3 extends over 18 amino acids. CDR1 and CDR2 from the germline V gene are SGHVS and FNYEAQ. V shed 7 bases and J 3 bases; nucleotides not matched to a gene: 12. In DNA form, the CDR3 reads TGTGCCAGCACCCCCTCCGGGACAGGGGGCTTGTACACCGGGGAGCTGTTTTTT. Its protein product is CASTPSGTGGLYTGELFF.